These T cell receptor beta chains were read from a single sample in a study of blood T cell repertoires in COVID-19. Measured with immunoSEQ multiplex PCR; TCRdb has only the in-frame clones, and not every one. Among under 200,000 clones listed, 65% to 85% were seen once. Sequencing was done on a sample of PBMCs or T cells enriched from blood (not recorded which). These receptors all stem from a woman between 35 and 50 years old with acute COVID-19. The CDR3 runs from the conserved cysteine through the conserved F or W. Each record gives: D gene, J gene, clone size, V gene, CDR3 DNA, CDR3 protein. A D gene is named only where the DNA matches it firmly. Not every row has a clone size; where given, it reads once, few, many or a size class.

- TRBJ1-5 - TRBV2 TGTGCCAGCAGTTGGGCCAATCAGCCCCAGCATTTT CASSWANQPQHF
- TRBJ2-1 - TRBV7-9 TGTGCCAGCAGCTTAGACTCCACCGGTGAGCAGTTCTTC CASSLDSTGEQFF
- TRBJ1-2 - TRBV6-5 TGTGCCAGCAGTCCCCCGGGGGGCCGGAACTATGGCTACACCTTC CASSPPGGRNYGYTF
TRBD2 TRBJ2-2 - TRBV24-1 TGTGCCACCAGTGAGACCGGGACTAGACATACCGGGGAGCTGTTTTTT CATSETGTRHTGELFF
- TRBJ2-1 - TRBV19 TGTGCCAGTAAAAGAGAAGCAGGGCCCTGGGGTGAGCAGTTCTTC CASKREAGPWGEQFF
TRBD2 TRBJ2-7 - TRBV19 TGTGCCAGCCGAGGGCTAGCGGACGAGCAGTACTTC CASRGLADEQYF
- TRBJ1-1 - TRBV29-1 TGCAGCGTTGGAGGCGGCACTGAAGCTTTCTTT CSVGGGTEAFF
- TRBJ2-5 - TRBV7-2 TGTGCCAGCAGCTTAGGAGGACTTCAAGAGACCCAGTACTTC CASSLGGLQETQYF
- TRBJ1-3 once TRBV5-5 TGTGCCAGCAGCCACGACAGCTACTCTGGAAACACCATATATTTT CASSHDSYSGNTIYF
- TRBJ2-7 - TRBV19 TGTGCCAGTAGACCCAGGGCTGGGGCTTCCTACGAGCAGTACTTC CASRPRAGASYEQYF
TRBD2 TRBJ2-1 - TRBV6-5 TGTGCCAGCAGCGGTAGCGGGGAATACAATGAGCAGTTCTTC CASSGSGEYNEQFF
- TRBJ1-1 few TRBV14 TGTGCCAGCAGCCAAGGCGTTCGGGCTTTCTTT CASSQGVRAFF
TRBD1 TRBJ1-5 - TRBV23-1 TGCGCCAGCAGTCATTTTGACAGGGGCAATCAGCCCCAGCATTTT CASSHFDRGNQPQHF
- TRBJ1-1 - TRBV12-3/TRBV12-4 TGTGCCAGCAGTTTTCTGAGTGAAGCTTTCTTT CASSFLSEAFF
- TRBJ1-5 - TRBV4-1 TGCGCCAGCAGCCAACTCCTCAGCGGCAGGGGCGATCAGCCCCAGCATTTT CASSQLLSGRGDQPQHF
- TRBJ1-5 - TRBV6-2/TRBV6-3 TGTGCCAGCAGTTCAGGGGTGGGCAATCAGCCCCAGCATTTT CASSSGVGNQPQHF
- TRBJ1-4 - TRBV28 TGTGCCAGCACCGGGGAGGGTGAAAAACTGTTTTTT CASTGEGEKLFF
TRBD2 TRBJ2-3 - TRBV7-2 TGTGCCAGCAGCTCGCGGCCTAGCGGGGGCACAGATACGCAGTATTTT CASSSRPSGGTDTQYF
TRBD1 TRBJ1-2 few TRBV18 TGTGCCAGCTCACCGAGGGACAGGGGCTATGGCTACACCTTC CASSPRDRGYGYTF
- TRBJ2-5 - TRBV6-5 TGTGCCAGCAGTCCCCAGACAGCCCAAGAGACCCAGTACTTC CASSPQTAQETQYF
- TRBJ1-2 - TRBV11-1 TGTGCCAGCAGCTCGACAGGTCGGACTGGCTACACCTTC CASSSTGRTGYTF
TRBD2 TRBJ2-1 - TRBV7-9 TGTGCCAGCAGGTTGACTAGCGGGAGAATTGAGCAGTTCTTC CASRLTSGRIEQFF
- TRBJ2-7 - TRBV5-1 TGCGCCAGCAGCTTGGGCGGGACAGCCTCCTACGAGCAGTACTTC CASSLGGTASYEQYF
TRBD2 TRBJ2-7 - TRBV9 TGTGCCAGCAGCGTGGGACTAGCGGGAGTTACCCCCTACGAGCAGTACTTC CASSVGLAGVTPYEQYF
TRBD1 TRBJ2-2 - TRBV5-5 TGTGCCAGCCAGGATCAGGGACAGTTCACCGGGGAGCTGTTTTTT CASQDQGQFTGELFF
- TRBJ2-5 few TRBV2 TGTGCCAGCAGGAACAGGGACCCCCAACAAGAGACCCAGTACTTC CASRNRDPQQETQYF
- TRBJ2-1 - TRBV5-8 TGTGCCAGCAGCTTGCAGGGACTCAACTACAATGAGCAGTTCTTC CASSLQGLNYNEQFF
- TRBJ1-6 - TRBV10-2 TGCGCCAGCAGTGAATTCACAGATTATAATTCACCCCTCCACTTT CASSEFTDYNSPLHF
- TRBJ1-4 - TRBV6-5 TGTGCCAGCAGTTTTTCCCTTGCAACTAATGAAAAACTGTTTTTT CASSFSLATNEKLFF
TRBD1 TRBJ2-5 - TRBV29-1 TGCAGCGTGGCGATCGGGACAGGGGAGACCCAGTACTTC CSVAIGTGETQYF
- TRBJ2-5 - TRBV6-5 TGTGCCAGCAGACCCTGGACTTACCAAGAGACCCAGTACTTC CASRPWTYQETQYF
- TRBJ1-5 once TRBV5-6 TGTGCCAGCAGCTTGGACAGATCTGGCAATCAGCCCCAGCATTTT CASSLDRSGNQPQHF
TRBD1 TRBJ2-3 - TRBV3-1/TRBV3-2 TGTGCCAGCAGTAATACAGGGGCGGCTAGGGATACGCAGTATTTT CASSNTGAARDTQYF
- TRBJ2-5 few TRBV11-1 TGTGCCAGCAGCCCAGGACACCGGGAAGAGACCCAGTACTTC CASSPGHREETQYF